These 21 T cell receptor beta chains came from one sample sequenced in a study of blood T cell repertoires in COVID-19. Using immunoSEQ multiplex PCR, the repertoire was profiled, and TCRdb retains in-frame clones only, with some absent. This sample yields some 250,000 clones, of which around four fifths are seen a single time; 4% to 5% belongs to the top ten. Sequences were obtained from peripheral blood. Receptors originate from a man aged 55 to 69 with acute or convalescent COVID-19.

The rearrangement joins TRBV7-2 to TRBJ2-7; 8 nucleotides agree with TRBD2. The J segment lost 3 bases and the V segment lost 2 bases, leaving 6 bases of the junction unmatched. CDR1 is SGHTA, CDR2 FQGNSA, per germline. The CDR3 length is 15 residues. This CDR3 reads CASSLSGTRSYEQYF. The CDR3 DNA is TGTGCCAGCAGCTTATCCGGGACTAGAAGCTACGAGCAGTACTTC.

The chain is built from TRBV19 and TRBJ2-5, with 7 positions matching TRBD1. The junction had 5 bases not matched to a gene; V was cut back by 6 bases and J by 4 bases. Looked up from germline, CDR1 is LNHDA and CDR2 is SQIVND (reference sequence). This CDR3 contains 13 residues. The DNA of the CDR3 is TGTGCCAGTAGAACGACAGGGCGAGAGACCCAGTACTTC. Translating gives CASRTTGRETQYF.

The chain is built from TRBV5-4 and TRBJ1-1; D remains unclear. Trimming stripped 0 bases from V and 2 bases from J, with 5 bases between. Germline V CDR1 and CDR2: SGHNT, YYREEE (reference sequence). The CDR3 has 13 amino acids. CDR3 loop: CASSLGGNTEAFF. The CDR3 region has the DNA TGTGCCAGCAGCTTGGGAGGCAACACTGAAGCTTTCTTT.

This sequence joins TRBV4-1 and TRBJ2-3, with 9 bases aligning to TRBD1. Trimming took 4 bases from V and 4 from J; bases not matched to a gene: 9. CDR1 and CDR2 (germline): MGHRA, YSYEKL. The CDR3 runs 16 residues. The CDR3 DNA reads TGCGCCAGCAGCCGAGGGACAGGGACCCATCCAGATACGCAGTATTTT. It codes for CASSRGTGTHPDTQYF.

On this clone itself: The same CDR3 arises from other DNA sequences in this sample as well. The chain combines TRBV9 with TRBJ2-5, with TRBD2 matching over 7 bases. CDR3 size: 15 residues. CDR1 and CDR2 (germline): SGDLS, YYNGEE. Trimming took 0 bases from V and 1 from J; bases not matched to a gene: 3. CDR3 coding DNA: TGTGCCAGCAGCGTAGCTCCTAGCGGCCAAGAGACCCAGTACTTC. It yields the protein CASSVAPSGQETQYF.

The chain carries TRBV9 and TRBJ2-1, with 9 bases that match TRBD2. Germline V CDR1 and CDR2: SGDLS, YYNGEE. The CDR3 runs 14 residues. V trimming: 6 bases; J trimming: 8 bases; junction bases outside the gene matches: 9. The CDR3 DNA reads TGTGCCAGCAATAGCGGGAGTACTGGCTATGAGCAGTTCTTC. As protein: CASNSGSTGYEQFF.

This chain links TRBV5-6 with TRBJ1-2, with 8 positions matching TRBD1. This CDR3 has 16 amino acids. The V gene end was trimmed by 6 bases and the J gene end by 7 bases; junction bases not matched to a gene: 17. In germline, CDR1 is SGHDT, CDR2 YYEEEE. The CDR3: CASIADREEGWGGYTF. CDR3 bases: TGTGCCAGCATCGCGGACAGGGAGGAAGGGTGGGGTGGCTACACCTTC.

This clone was detected once. This rearrangement joins TRBV7-2 to TRBJ2-5; TRBD2 matches 13 bases. The CDR3 is 15 amino acids. CDR1 and CDR2 from the germline V gene are SGHTA and FQGNSA. The V gene end was trimmed by 5 bases and the J gene end by 5 bases; junction bases not matched to a gene: 5. The CDR3 reads CASSVTSGGYETQYF. CDR3 in DNA: TGTGCCAGCAGCGTGACTAGCGGGGGGTACGAGACCCAGTACTTC.

This sequence joins TRBV20-1 and TRBJ1-1, with D hard to call. The CDR3 totals 11 residues. CDR1 and CDR2 from the germline V gene are DFQATT and SNEGSKA (reference sequence). Trimming removed 6 bases at V and 0 bases at J, with 5 bases between. The CDR3 reads CSAAMNTEAFF. CDR3 in DNA: TGCAGTGCAGCAATGAACACTGAAGCTTTCTTT.

This sequence joins TRBV29-1 and TRBJ2-1; a possible D gene is TRBD2 (6 bases). The CDR3 has 13 amino acids. The V and J ends lost 4 bases and 4 bases respectively, with 11 bases between them. Germline CDR1 and CDR2: SQVTM and ANQGSEA. The CDR3 loop is CSVVSGEYNEQFF. The CDR3 DNA reads as TGCAGCGTTGTTAGCGGCGAATACAATGAGCAGTTCTTC.

The chain links TRBV28 to TRBJ2-7; D may be TRBD1 (5 bases). The V gene's germline CDR1 is MDHEN and CDR2 SYDVKM. Trimming shortened V by 10 bases and J by 3 bases, and 10 bases separated the two germline ends. This CDR3 spans 11 amino acids. This chain's CDR3 is CATQGIYEQYF. For the CDR3, the DNA is TGTGCCACCCAGGGAATCTACGAGCAGTACTTC.

The chain links TRBV5-1 to TRBJ1-4, with a tentative D call TRBD1 (6 bases). This CDR3 has 14 residues. Germline loops: CDR1 SGHRS, CDR2 YFSETQ. Trimming cost V 4 bases and J 6 bases, with 13 bases left between them. The CDR3 sequence is CASSPGGGDEKLFF. As DNA, the CDR3 is TGCGCCAGCAGCCCTGGAGGGGGGGATGAAAAACTGTTTTTT.

The CDR3 is CASSQPGTSKTGNEQFF. Here the CDR3 DNA reads TGTGCCAGCAGCCAACCCGGGACTAGCAAAACAGGCAATGAGCAGTTCTTC. The chain joins TRBV4-2 to TRBJ2-1, with TRBD2 matching over 9 bases. V gave up 2 bases and J gave up 6 bases; unmatched junction bases: 11. Germline V CDR1 and CDR2: LGHNA, YNFKEQ. This CDR3 has 17 amino acids.

V and J are TRBV27 and TRBJ2-1; TRBD2 matches at 7 bases. V was pared by 1 base and J by 1 base, with 1 base of the junction left unmatched. CDR3 size: 15 residues. Looked up from germline, CDR1 is MNHEY and CDR2 is SMNVEV (reference sequence). The CDR3 DNA is TGTGCCAGCAGTTTATACGGGGGGTCCTACAATGAGCAGTTCTTC. Protein: CASSLYGGSYNEQFF.

The V gene is TRBV2, the J gene TRBJ2-1, with no clear D. Germline CDR1 SNHLY, CDR2 FYNNEI. The CDR3 spans 14 residues. V was pared by 7 bases and J by 6 bases, with 16 bases between. The CDR3, as DNA: TGTGCCAGCATTCGGATCGCGTTAGCCAATGAGCAGTTCTTC. Residues: CASIRIALANEQFF.

The chain couples TRBV28 to TRBJ2-3, with D unresolved. The CDR3 length is 12 residues. The germline V and J ends were trimmed by 8 bases and 3 bases, with 9 bases remaining between them. Germline CDR1 is MDHEN and CDR2 is SYDVKM. The DNA of the CDR3 is TGTGCCAGCCGCCAAACAACAGATACGCAGTATTTT. Residues: CASRQTTDTQYF.

Of note for this clone: One end of the junction does not line up with germline, which may come from a read error. The chain recombines TRBV7-9 with TRBJ1-2; D possibly corresponds to TRBD1 (6 bases). There are 12 residues in the CDR3. Looked up from germline, CDR1 is SEHNR and CDR2 is FQNEAQ (reference sequence). CDR3 loop: CASSPSQGRPIF. CDR3 nucleotide sequence: TGTGCCAGCAGCCCATCGCAGGGGCGGCCCATCTTC.

The chain has TRBV7-9 and TRBJ1-5, with D uncertain. V was clipped by 1 base and J by 7 bases, with 8 bases between them. Germline CDR1 reads SEHNR; CDR2 reads FQNEAQ (reference sequence). The CDR3 contains 13 residues. The CDR3 region is CASSLGDLQPQHF. CDR3 DNA sequence: TGTGCCAGCAGCTTAGGCGATCTGCAGCCCCAGCATTTT.

This sequence joins TRBV5-5 and TRBJ1-1; no firm D call. This CDR3 is built from 13 residues. Germline assignment: CDR1 SGHKS and CDR2 YYEKEE (reference sequence). Between the trimmed V and J ends, which lost 0 bases and 6 bases, there was a span of 9 bases. The CDR3 coding sequence is TGTGCCAGCAGCTTGGGGTGGAGTTCTGAAGCTTTCTTT. Its translation: CASSLGWSSEAFF.

The gene calls are TRBV10-3 and TRBJ1-2; maybe TRBD1 (6 bases). The CDR3 length is 13 residues. Germline V gene data show CDR1 as ENHRY and CDR2 as SYGVKD. V gave up 10 bases and J gave up 5 bases, with 17 bases separating them. The CDR3 DNA reads TGTGCCACTGTCCTTGCCGGGACATATGGCTACACCTTC. Residues: CATVLAGTYGYTF.

The chain has TRBV6-2 or TRBV6-3 and TRBJ2-3, with 13 positions matching TRBD2. With V trimmed by 4 bases and J by 6 bases, 10 bases remained unmatched. Germline V gene data show CDR1 as MNHEY and CDR2 as SVGEGT. The CDR3 spans 17 residues. The CDR3 nucleotides read TGTGCCAGCAGTTTCGGGACTAGCGGGACCAAACTGGATACGCAGTATTTT. It is translated as CASSFGTSGTKLDTQYF.